The clone carrying this TCR beta chain was picked up many times. The antigen is unknown. This sample is part of a study of blood T cells in healthy people across ages. The authors extracted at least 5.5 micrograms of total RNA per sample. Then a second PCR, running roughly 7 to 11 cycles, was carried out with a sample-barcoded 5' primer and a J-beta primer mix. TCRdb re-called the 5' RACE reads with MiXCR, one entry per CDR3 protein. Of about 730,000 distinct CDR3 sequences in the sample, 40% to 45% were seen once. Trimming removed 8 bases from V and 4 bases from J, with 14 bases in between. Germline V CDR1 and CDR2: ENHRY, SYGVKD. This CDR3 has 13 amino acids. Study outcomes and limitations: Both higher diversity and more naive CD4+ cells marked long-lived donors when set against aged donors.

This TCR derives from a woman aged 55-75 years in good health. Material for sequencing was blood. The V and J genes are TRBV10-3 and TRBJ2-5, with a possible D match to TRBD2 (6 bases). CDR3 region: CAISKEGGETQYF. Here the CDR3 DNA reads TGTGCCATCTCGAAGGAGGGCGGAGAGACCCAGTACTTC.